A single sample gave rise to the 5 T cell receptor beta chains below, sequenced in a study of neurological immune-mediated disorders. TCRdb itself ran the 5' RACE reads through MiXCR, one entry per CDR3 protein. The table shows about 30,000 distinct CDR3 sequences, with 5.5% to 7% occurring only once. The sample comprised CD4+ T cells from blood. The receptors stem from a woman aged 45-65 years in good health.

This clonotype occurred many times. In nucleotides, the CDR3 is TGCAGCGTTACCTCCGACTGGCGGGAGCAGTACTTC. Protein sequence: CSVTSDWREQYF. The V gene is TRBV29-1, the J gene TRBJ2-7, with D uncertain. CDR3 length: 12 residues. CDR1 SQVTM and CDR2 ANQGSEA come from the germline V gene. The V end lost 5 bases, the J end lost 7 bases, and 15 bases lay between the germline ends.

This clonotype was counted many times. The rearrangement links TRBV5-1 to TRBJ1-5; no reliable D call. CDR3 length equals 13 residues. Trimming stripped 4 bases from V and 0 bases from J, with 5 bases between. The germline V gene encodes CDR1 SGHRS and CDR2 YFSETQ. The DNA for the CDR3 is TGCGCCAGCAGCCTTAATAGCAATCAGCCCCAGCATTTT. This codes for CASSLNSNQPQHF.

At least ten counts were recorded for this clonotype. This chain connects TRBV20-1 to TRBJ2-1; D may match TRBD1 or TRBD2 (5 bases each). The germline V and J ends were trimmed by 6 bases and 3 bases, with 15 bases remaining between them. The CDR3 contains 14 residues. The germline V gene encodes CDR1 DFQATT and CDR2 SNEGSKA (reference sequence). Here the CDR3 reads CSADGALSYNEQFF. The CDR3 nucleotides read TGCAGTGCGGACGGGGCCCTTAGCTACAATGAGCAGTTCTTC.

This clonotype was picked up many times. The V call is TRBV5-6, the J call TRBJ2-7; tentative D call: TRBD2 (6 bases). V was cut by 7 bases and J by 0 bases, with 8 bases left in between. The CDR3 runs 12 residues. Germline assignment: CDR1 SGHDT and CDR2 YYEEEE. CDR3: CASGGFSYEQYF. The CDR3 DNA reads TGTGCCAGCGGGGGGTTCTCCTACGAGCAGTACTTC. The variable domain in full, with the rest retrieved from reference TRBV5-6 and TRBJ2-7, is DAGVTQSPTHLIKTRGQQVTLRCSPKSGHDTVSWYQQALGQGPQFIFQYYEEEERQRGNFPDRFSGHQFPNYSSELNVNALLLGDSALYLCASGGFSYEQYFGPGTRLTVT.

This clonotype was recorded many times. The V gene is TRBV7-8, the J gene TRBJ2-1; tentatively, D is TRBD2 (5 bases). Trimming pared 6 bases from V and 0 bases from J, leaving 15 bases between. Germline V gives CDR1 SGHVS, CDR2 FQNEAQ. The CDR3 has 16 residues. This CDR3 reads CASSLVSGSSYNEQFF. Written as DNA, the CDR3 is TGTGCCAGCAGTTTGGTAAGCGGTAGCTCCTACAATGAGCAGTTCTTC.